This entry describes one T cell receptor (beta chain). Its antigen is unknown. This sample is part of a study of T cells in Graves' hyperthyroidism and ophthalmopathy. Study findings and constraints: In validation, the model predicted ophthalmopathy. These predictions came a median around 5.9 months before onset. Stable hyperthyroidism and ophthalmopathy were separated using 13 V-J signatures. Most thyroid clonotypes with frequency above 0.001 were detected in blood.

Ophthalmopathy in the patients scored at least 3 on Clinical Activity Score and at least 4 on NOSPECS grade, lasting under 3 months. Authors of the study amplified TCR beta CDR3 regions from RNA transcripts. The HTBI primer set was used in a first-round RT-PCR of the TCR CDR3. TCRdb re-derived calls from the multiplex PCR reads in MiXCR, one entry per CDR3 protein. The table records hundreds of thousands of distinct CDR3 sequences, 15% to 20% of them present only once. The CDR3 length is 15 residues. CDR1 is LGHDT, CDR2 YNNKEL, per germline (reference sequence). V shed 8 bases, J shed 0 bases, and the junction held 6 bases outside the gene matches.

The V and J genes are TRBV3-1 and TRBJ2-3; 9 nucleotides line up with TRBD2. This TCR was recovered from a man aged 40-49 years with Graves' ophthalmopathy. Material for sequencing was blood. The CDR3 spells CASSQAGGSTDTQYF. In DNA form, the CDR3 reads TGTGCCAGCTCCCAAGCGGGGGGAAGCACAGATACGCAGTATTTT.